This T cell receptor beta chain was identified during a study of T cells in Graves' hyperthyroidism and ophthalmopathy. Amplification of TCR beta CDR3 regions used RNA as the template. First-round RT-PCR with HTBI primers amplified the TCR CDR3 region. TCRdb itself ran the multiplex PCR reads through MiXCR, one entry per CDR3 protein. The sample comprises about 700,000 distinct CDR3 sequences, 45% of which are singletons, and approximately 6.8% rests with the top ten. CDR3 length: 16 residues. Trimming pared 5 bases from V and 1 base from J, leaving 17 bases between. Germline CDR1 and CDR2: SNHLY and FYNNEI. This clonotype was recorded many times.

This receptor was identified in an adult man with Graves' disease, either hyperthyroidism or ophthalmopathy (not recorded which). The sample comprised peripheral blood or thyroid tissue (not recorded which). The rearrangement joins TRBV2 to TRBJ1-1, with D perhaps TRBD1 (6 bases). The CDR3 loop is CASSSGTRRSNTEAFF. The CDR3 DNA is TGTGCCAGCAGTTCCGGGACACGGAGATCGAACACTGAAGCTTTCTTT.